This T cell receptor beta chain was recovered during a study of T-cell memory formation after mild COVID-19. MiXCR was run by TCRdb on the 5' RACE reads, yielding one entry per CDR3 protein. The sample contains 550,000 to 700,000 distinct CDR3 sequences, roughly 18% of which appear only once. Trimming removed 0 bases from V and 3 bases from J; junction bases left unmatched: 7. Germline V gene data show CDR1 as SGHRS and CDR2 as YFSETQ. CDR3 length: 16 residues. This TCR was recovered from an adult woman who had mild COVID-19 (a few samples of this study predate the infection). Cell type and time point are not known. The rearrangement joins TRBV5-1 to TRBJ2-5; 8 bases are a match to TRBD2. Sequenced: PBMCs or a T cell subset sorted from them (not recorded which). The CDR3 loop is CASSLGPAGAEETQYF. The CDR3, as DNA: TGCGCCAGCAGCTTGGGTCCAGCGGGGGCTGAAGAGACCCAGTACTTC.